This T cell receptor beta chain was identified in a study of shared clonotypes between healthy human individuals. General study results and limits: Among a few donors, approximately 5.4% of naive CD4 clonotypes were found in common. Sampling involved blood alone; tissue repertoires likely differ.

A word on this clone: Its antigen is currently unknown.

This table comes from immunoSEQ multiplex PCR, and its TCRdb copy is limited to in-frame clones, with some not included. Altogether more than 2,000,000 clones are present, 90% to 95% being singletons, with the ten largest covering about 0.37%. The germline CDR1 and CDR2 sequences are MDHEN and SYDVKM. Trimming took 2 bases from V and 1 from J, leaving 12 bases between them. CDR3 length equals 16 residues. This clonotype originated in a man aged 18 to 30 in good health. Some clones in this sample may be carry-over from other donors' samples. What was sequenced was naive CD4+ T cells from PBMCs. This sample's subset: CD45RA+ positively selected. This rearrangement joins TRBV28 to TRBJ1-3; D unclear. CDR3 sequence (DNA): TGTGCCAGCAGTTTAGGCCAGCTTAGATCTGGAAACACCATATATTTT. It encodes CASSLGQLRSGNTIYF.